The T cell receptor (beta chain) described here comes from a study of graft-versus-host responses after intestinal transplantation. Remarks on this clone: Its antigen is still unknown.

Profiled with immunoSEQ multiplex PCR; TCRdb holds only in-frame clones, not every one. The repertoire holds about 70,000 clones, with 84% as singletons. The CDR3 sequence is 13 residues long. Germline lookup yields CDR1 MNHEY and CDR2 SMNVEV (reference sequence). Between the trimmed V and J ends, which lost 5 bases and 4 bases, there was a span of 11 bases. The rearrangement uses TRBV27 and TRBJ1-2; D is unresolved. The sequence was collected from a human donor who was the organ donor for an intestinal transplant. The sample in question was unstimulated CD4+ T cells sorted from spleen or lymph node cells, obtained before transplant. This chain's CDR3 is CASSNPGAYGYTF. As DNA, the CDR3 is TGTGCCAGCAGTAATCCGGGAGCCTATGGCTACACCTTC.